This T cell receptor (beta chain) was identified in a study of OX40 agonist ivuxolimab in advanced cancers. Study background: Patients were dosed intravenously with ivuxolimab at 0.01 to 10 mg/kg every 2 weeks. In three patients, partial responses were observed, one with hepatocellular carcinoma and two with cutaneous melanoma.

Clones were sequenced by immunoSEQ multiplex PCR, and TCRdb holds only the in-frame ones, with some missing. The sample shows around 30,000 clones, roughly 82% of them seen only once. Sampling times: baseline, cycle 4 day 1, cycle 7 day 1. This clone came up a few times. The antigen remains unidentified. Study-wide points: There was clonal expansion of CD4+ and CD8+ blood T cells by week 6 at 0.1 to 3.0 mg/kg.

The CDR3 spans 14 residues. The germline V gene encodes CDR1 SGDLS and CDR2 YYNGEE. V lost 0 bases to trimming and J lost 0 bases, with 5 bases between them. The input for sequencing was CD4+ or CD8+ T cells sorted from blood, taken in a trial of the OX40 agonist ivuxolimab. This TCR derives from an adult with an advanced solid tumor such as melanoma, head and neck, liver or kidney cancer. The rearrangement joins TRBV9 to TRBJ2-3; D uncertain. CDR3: CASSVVPSTDTQYF. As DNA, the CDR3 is TGTGCCAGCAGCGTAGTCCCTAGCACAGATACGCAGTATTTT.